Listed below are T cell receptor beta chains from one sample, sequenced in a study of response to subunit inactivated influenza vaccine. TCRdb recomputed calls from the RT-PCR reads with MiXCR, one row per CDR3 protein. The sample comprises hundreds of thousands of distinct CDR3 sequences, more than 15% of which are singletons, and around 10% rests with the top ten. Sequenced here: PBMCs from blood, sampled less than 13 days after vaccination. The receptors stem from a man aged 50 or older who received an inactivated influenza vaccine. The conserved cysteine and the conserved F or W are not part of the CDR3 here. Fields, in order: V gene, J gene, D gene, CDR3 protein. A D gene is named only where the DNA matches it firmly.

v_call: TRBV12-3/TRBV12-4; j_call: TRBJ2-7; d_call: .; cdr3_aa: ASSSGGWEQY
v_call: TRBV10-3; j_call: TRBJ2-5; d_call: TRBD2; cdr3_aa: AISAGLAGLQETQY
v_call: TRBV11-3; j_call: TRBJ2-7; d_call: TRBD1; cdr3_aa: ASSHRDRGYEQY
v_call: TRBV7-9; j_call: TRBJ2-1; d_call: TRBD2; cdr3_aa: ASSFSGGLNEQF
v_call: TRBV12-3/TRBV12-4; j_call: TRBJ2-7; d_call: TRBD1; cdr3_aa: ASSRSGTGFYEQY
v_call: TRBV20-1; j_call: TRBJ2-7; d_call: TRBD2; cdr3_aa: SARDPSGSPDEQY
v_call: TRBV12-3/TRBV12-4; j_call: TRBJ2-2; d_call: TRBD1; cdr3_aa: ASSRDRAPGELF
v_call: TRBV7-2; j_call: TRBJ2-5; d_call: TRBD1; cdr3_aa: ASSLRQGWGETQY
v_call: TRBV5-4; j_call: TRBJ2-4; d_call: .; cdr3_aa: ASSLMTELAKNIQY
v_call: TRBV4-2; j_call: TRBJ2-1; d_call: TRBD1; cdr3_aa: ASSQGRDRRGNEQF
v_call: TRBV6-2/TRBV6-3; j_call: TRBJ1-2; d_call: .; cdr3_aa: ASRKSGFDYGYT
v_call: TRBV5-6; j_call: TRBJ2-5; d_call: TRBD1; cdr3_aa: ASSWGTEGRETQY
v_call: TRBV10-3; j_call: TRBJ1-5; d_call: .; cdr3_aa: AIRKTDDSNQPQH
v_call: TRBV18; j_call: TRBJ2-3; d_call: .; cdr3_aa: ASSPVGTTDTQY
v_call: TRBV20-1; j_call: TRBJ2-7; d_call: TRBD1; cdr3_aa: SAPRTGWYEQY